One and the same sample provided the 32 T cell receptor beta chains below, sequenced in a study of control samples from healthy donors and cancer patients (dated by TCRdb to about 2020). The library was produced with the immunoSEQ multiplex PCR assay. TCRdb's version of the immuneACCESS table is confined to in-frame rearrangements and falls short of the full clone set. An unresolved V gene accounts for under half of the shortfall where checked; the remainder is of unknown origin. Present in this sample are approximately 170,000 clones, nearly 90% of which were seen just once. The ten most abundant clones make up 1.1% to 1.5% of the sample. Sequenced: blood. The source of these receptors is a woman in her forties or fifties in good health.

The chain links TRBV13 to TRBJ2-1; 8 bases line up with TRBD1. This CDR3 contains 14 residues. V dropped 5 bases and J dropped 4; count of bases not matched to a gene: 4. Germline CDR1 and CDR2: PRHDT and FYEKMQ (reference sequence). CDR3 protein: CASSIWDRYNEQFF. The CDR3 DNA reads TGTGCCAGCAGCATATGGGACAGGTACAATGAGCAGTTCTTC.

This rearrangement joins TRBV19 to TRBJ2-1; 11 bases match TRBD2. V dropped 10 bases and J dropped 4; count of bases not matched to a gene: 3. Germline V gene sequence: CDR1 LNHDA, CDR2 SQIVND (reference sequence). There are 13 residues in the CDR3. Here the CDR3 DNA reads TGTGCCAAAACTAGCGGGGGTTACAATGAGCAGTTCTTC. Amino acid sequence: CAKTSGGYNEQFF.

This clone was detected only a few times. The chain is built from TRBV4-1 and TRBJ1-1; D is undetermined. CDR1 MGHRA and CDR2 YSYEKL come from the germline V gene. This CDR3 is built from 16 residues. V was clipped by 5 bases and J by 2 bases, with 18 bases between them. CDR3: CASSSAETEGNTEAFF. CDR3 in DNA: TGCGCCAGCAGCTCGGCGGAGACGGAAGGAAACACTGAAGCTTTCTTT.

This clone came up once. The chain joins TRBV3-1 (or the pseudogene TRBV3-2) to TRBJ1-2; maybe TRBD1 (6 bases). Trimming removed 0 bases at V and 8 bases at J, with 16 bases between. Germline V gives CDR1 LGHDT, CDR2 YNNKEL (reference sequence). The CDR3 covers 15 residues. CDR3 protein: CASSQDRWGALGYTF. The CDR3 nucleotides read TGTGCCAGCAGCCAAGACAGGTGGGGGGCACTCGGCTACACCTTC.

V and J are TRBV11-2 and TRBJ1-2; D possibly corresponds to TRBD1 (6 bases). Germline CDR1 SGHAT, CDR2 FQNNGV. V dropped 2 bases and J dropped 8 bases, with 27 bases sitting between them. This CDR3 region has 18 residues. The CDR3: CASSLFAPSGLRGYGYTF. The CDR3 DNA reads TGTGCCAGCAGCTTATTCGCCCCCAGTGGTCTCAGGGGATACGGCTACACCTTC.

The chain uses TRBV6-2 or TRBV6-3 and TRBJ2-7, with D perhaps matching TRBD1 (6 bases). Germline V gives CDR1 MNHEY, CDR2 SVGEGT. V gave up 3 bases and J gave up 0 bases, with 9 bases separating them. The CDR3 length is 14 residues. CDR3 sequence: CASSYGQTSYEQYF. In DNA, the CDR3 is TGTGCCAGCAGTTATGGACAGACCTCCTACGAGCAGTACTTC.

This chain joins TRBV7-3 and TRBJ2-3; D not resolved. Germline V gene sequence: CDR1 SGHTA, CDR2 FQGTGA. The CDR3 loop spans 12 amino acids. Trimming removed 5 bases from V and 3 bases from J, with 6 bases in between. As DNA, the CDR3 is TGTGCCAGCAGCGATGCGACAGATACGCAGTATTTT. This translates into CASSDATDTQYF. Combining the CDR3 with reference TRBV7-3 and TRBJ2-3 gives the whole variable domain GAGVSQTPSNKVTEKGKYVELRCDPISGHTALYWYRQSLGQGPEFLIYFQGTGAADDSGLPNDRFFAVRPEGSVSTLKIQRTERGDSAVYLCASSDATDTQYFGPGTRLTVL.

J is TRBJ1-3 and V is TRBV5-4; D is unresolved. The CDR3 runs 14 residues. CDR1 SGHNT and CDR2 YYREEE come from the germline V gene (reference sequence). Trimming cost V 0 bases and J 2 bases, with 6 bases left between them. The CDR3 DNA reads TGTGCCAGCAGCTTGGCCGGGGCTGGAAACACCATATATTTT. This codes for CASSLAGAGNTIYF.

The chain links TRBV6-1 to TRBJ2-5; D not resolved. V was cut by 1 base and J by 4 bases, with 7 bases left in between. Germline V gene data show CDR1 as MNHNS and CDR2 as SASEGT. The CDR3 extends over 13 amino acids. Here the CDR3 DNA reads TGTGCCAGCAGTGAAGGCTGGGGAGAGACCCAGTACTTC. Translated: CASSEGWGETQYF.

This chain connects TRBV28 to TRBJ2-5, with 8 bases lining up with TRBD2. The V and J ends lost 7 bases and 8 bases, in that order; junction bases with no gene match: 12. Germline CDR1 and CDR2: MDHEN and SYDVKM. This CDR3 contains 14 residues. The CDR3 DNA follows: TGTGCCAGCAAGTTAGGGCTAGCGGGCGGAACCCAGTACTTC. The encoded protein is CASKLGLAGGTQYF.

The rearrangement joins TRBV4-1 to TRBJ1-2; no firm D call. The V gene's germline CDR1 is MGHRA and CDR2 YSYEKL. The CDR3 has 15 amino acids. The V gene lost 8 bases and the J gene lost 4 bases, with 20 bases spanning the gap. CDR3 nucleotides: TGCGCCAGCCGACATCTGGGTCCGAGGGTCTATGGCTACACCTTC. It codes for CASRHLGPRVYGYTF.

The CDR3 nucleotides read TGCAGCGTTGAGGGACAGACGAACTATGGCTACACCTTC. This translates into CSVEGQTNYGYTF. The genes are TRBV29-1 and TRBJ1-2, with 7 bases lining up with TRBD1. There are 13 residues in the CDR3. The germline gives CDR1 SQVTM, CDR2 ANQGSEA. Germline trimming cut 3 bases from V and 2 bases from J; bases unmatched to any gene: 3.

This chain links TRBV27 with TRBJ2-7, with TRBD2 identical over 9 bases. Germline V gives CDR1 MNHEY, CDR2 SMNVEV (reference sequence). V dropped 0 bases and J dropped 2; count of bases not matched to a gene: 2. The CDR3 covers 15 residues. The CDR3 DNA reads TGTGCCAGCAGTTTATCTAGCGGGGGCACCTACGAGCAGTACTTC. Translation: CASSLSSGGTYEQYF.

This chain joins TRBV7-2 and TRBJ1-5; 10 bases agree with TRBD1. The CDR3 runs 19 residues. Germline V lookup: CDR1 SGHTA, CDR2 FQGNSA. Trimming took 0 bases from V and 0 from J; bases not matched to a gene: 8. Written as DNA, the CDR3 is TGTGCCAGCAGCTTAGCGGCCGGGACAGGGGTAACTAGCAATCAGCCCCAGCATTTT. Its protein product is CASSLAAGTGVTSNQPQHF.

In this sample, this clone turned up a few times. The chain combines TRBV7-2 with TRBJ2-1, with unresolved D. Looked up from germline, CDR1 is SGHTA and CDR2 is FQGNSA. V was shortened by 0 bases and J by 4 bases, with 10 bases between the two germline ends. The length of the CDR3 is 15 residues. In nucleotides, the CDR3 is TGTGCCAGCAGCTTAGCTGCAAGTGGTTACAATGAGCAGTTCTTC. It codes for CASSLAASGYNEQFF.

V gene TRBV7-7 combines with J gene TRBJ2-5; weak D call: TRBD1 (6 bases). V lost 5 bases and J lost 1, with 11 bases in between. This CDR3 has 14 amino acids. CDR1 is SSHAT, CDR2 FNYEAQ, per germline (reference sequence). CDR3 region: CASSLRGSQETQYF. DNA of the CDR3: TGTGCCAGCAGCCTGAGGGGGAGCCAAGAGACCCAGTACTTC.

This clone was seen only once. The chain links TRBV5-1 to TRBJ2-1, with 9 bases aligning to TRBD2. Germline lookup yields CDR1 SGHRS and CDR2 YFSETQ. After removal of 3 bases from V and 8 bases from J, the junction contained 6 bases not matched to a gene. The CDR3 contains 14 residues. The CDR3 DNA reads as TGCGCCAGCAGCTGGGGACTAGCTTCTGATGAGCAGTTCTTC. Translating gives CASSWGLASDEQFF. The whole variable domain, filled in from reference TRBV5-1 and TRBJ2-1, reads KAGVTQTPRYLIKTRGQQVTLSCSPISGHRSVSWYQQTPGQGLQFLFEYFSETQRNKGNFPGRFSGRQFSNSRSEMNVSTLELGDSALYLCASSWGLASDEQFFGPGTRLTVL.

This clone came up a few times. The J gene is TRBJ1-6, the V gene TRBV3-1 (or the pseudogene TRBV3-2); D is possibly TRBD1 (5 bases). V lost 4 bases and J 10 bases, leaving 11 bases between the germline ends. CDR3 length: 13 residues. CDR1 is LGHDT and CDR2 is YNNKEL in the germline V gene (reference sequence). CDR3 coding DNA: TGTGCCAGCAGCCGGGGGTCCCTATCACCCCTCCACTTT. This encodes CASSRGSLSPLHF.

The rearrangement links TRBV6-5 to TRBJ2-7; TRBD1 aligns across 11 bases. There are 14 residues in the CDR3. CDR1 is MNHEY, CDR2 SVGAGI, per germline. J lost 2 bases, V lost 5 bases, and 2 bases had no gene match. The CDR3 is CASSRDRGTYEQYF. The CDR3 nucleotides read TGTGCCAGCAGTAGGGACAGGGGGACCTACGAGCAGTACTTC.

This chain links TRBV5-6 with TRBJ2-6; D remains ambiguous. CDR3 length equals 15 residues. Germline-derived CDR1 and CDR2 are SGHDT and YYEEEE. Deletions cut 0 bases from V and 8 bases from J, with 12 bases between. The DNA of the CDR3 is TGTGCCAGCAGCTTGGCCAGGCGTCTGTCCAACGTCCTGACTTTC. It is translated as CASSLARRLSNVLTF. Using reference TRBV5-6 and TRBJ2-6 for the parts outside the CDR3, the full variable domain is DAGVTQSPTHLIKTRGQQVTLRCSPKSGHDTVSWYQQALGQGPQFIFQYYEEEERQRGNFPDRFSGHQFPNYSSELNVNALLLGDSALYLCASSLARRLSNVLTFGAGSRLTVL.

The chain joins TRBV21-1 to TRBJ2-7; no check of the table's D call, TRBD1, against the DNA was made. TRBV21-1 is annotated as a pseudogene. The CDR3 covers 17 residues. The CDR3 protein is CASSKKNEPGQGLEQYF. CDR3 nucleotide sequence: TGTGCCAGCAGCAAAAAAAATGAACCGGGACAGGGGCTCGAGCAGTACTTC.

This clone was counted only a few times. V gene TRBV30 combines with J gene TRBJ1-6, with D possibly TRBD1 on 6 matching bases. CDR1 and CDR2 from the germline V gene are GTSNPN and SVGIG (reference sequence). V dropped 3 bases and J dropped 7 bases, with 10 bases sitting between them. The CDR3 is made up of 13 amino acids. The CDR3: CAWSRQANSPLHF. CDR3 DNA: TGTGCCTGGAGCCGACAGGCAAATTCACCCCTCCACTTT.

This chain joins TRBV15 and TRBJ1-1, with D possibly being TRBD1 (5 bases). CDR3 size: 17 residues. Per germline, CDR1 LNHNV and CDR2 YYDKDF (reference sequence). With 0 bases removed from V and 0 bases from J, the gap between germline ends came to 14 bases. The CDR3 here is CATSREGTIAMNTEAFF. Here the CDR3 DNA reads TGTGCCACCAGCAGAGAGGGGACCATCGCGATGAACACTGAAGCTTTCTTT.

This chain connects TRBV7-2 to TRBJ2-5; 7 positions match TRBD1. V shed 0 bases and J 4 bases; nucleotides not matched to a gene: 8. Germline V CDR1 and CDR2: SGHTA, FQGNSA. The CDR3 sequence is 16 residues long. CDR3: CASSLADRRIRETQYF. CDR3 coding DNA: TGTGCCAGCAGCTTAGCGGACAGGCGTATTCGAGAGACCCAGTACTTC.

CDR3 sequence: CASRAGDGGYTF. CDR3 sequence (DNA): TGTGCCAGCAGGGCGGGGGATGGCGGCTACACCTTC. The chain recombines TRBV6-5 with TRBJ1-2; D is perhaps TRBD1 (5 bases). From germline, CDR1 is MNHEY and CDR2 SVGAGI. The germline V and J ends were trimmed by 6 bases and 8 bases, with 13 bases remaining between them. The CDR3 spans 12 residues.

CDR3 loop: CASSPQGARDYGYTF. CDR3 DNA: TGCGCCAGCAGCCCTCAGGGGGCGCGGGACTATGGCTACACCTTC. V is TRBV4-1 and J is TRBJ1-2; 8 bases map to TRBD1. The length of the CDR3 is 15 residues. Germline CDR1 and CDR2: MGHRA and YSYEKL. V lost 4 bases to trimming and J lost 3 bases; unmatched junction nucleotides: 7.

The genes are TRBV6-5 and TRBJ1-6; D gene ambiguous. Looked up from germline, CDR1 is MNHEY and CDR2 is SVGAGI. The CDR3 loop spans 15 amino acids. The V and J ends lost 0 bases and 8 bases respectively, with 11 bases between them. The CDR3 protein is CASSYSNFGDSPLHF. The CDR3 DNA follows: TGTGCCAGCAGTTACTCGAACTTCGGGGATTCACCCCTCCACTTT.

The chain has TRBV7-2 and TRBJ1-3; possibly TRBD1 for D (5 bases). The V end was cut by 3 bases, the J end by 0 bases, with 15 bases between. Germline lookup yields CDR1 SGHTA and CDR2 FQGNSA. The CDR3 sequence is 17 residues long. The CDR3: CASSFLPPDSSGNTIYF. In nucleotides, the CDR3 is TGTGCCAGCAGCTTCCTTCCTCCCGACAGCTCTGGAAACACCATATATTTT. Together with reference TRBV7-2 and TRBJ1-3, the CDR3 gives the full variable domain: GAGVSQSPSNKVTEKGKDVELRCDPISGHTALYWYRQSLGQGLEFLIYFQGNSAPDKSGLPSDRFSAERTGGSVSTLTIQRTQQEDSAVYLCASSFLPPDSSGNTIYFGEGSWLTVV.

The chain uses TRBV2 and TRBJ2-1; 7 nucleotides agree with TRBD1. The CDR3 is 15 amino acids. Unmatched junction bases numbered 14, after V lost 6 bases and J lost 9 bases. Germline-derived CDR1 and CDR2 are SNHLY and FYNNEI. DNA of the CDR3: TGTGCCAGCAGGACCGACAGGGTCTCAGGGGGTGAGCAGTTCTTC. Its protein is CASRTDRVSGGEQFF.

This clone showed up many times. This sequence joins TRBV7-2 and TRBJ1-2, with no clear D. CDR3 length: 13 amino acids. Germline CDR1 SGHTA, CDR2 FQGNSA. V was trimmed by 1 base and J by 6 bases, leaving 9 bases between them. CDR3 DNA sequence: TGTGCCAGCAGCTTAGGGAACAAGGATGGCTACACCTTC. It yields the protein CASSLGNKDGYTF. Full variable domain (missing parts from reference TRBV7-2 and TRBJ1-2): GAGVSQSPSNKVTEKGKDVELRCDPISGHTALYWYRQSLGQGLEFLIYFQGNSAPDKSGLPSDRFSAERTGGSVSTLTIQRTQQEDSAVYLCASSLGNKDGYTFGSGTRLTVV.

The V call is TRBV19, the J call TRBJ2-2, with D possibly TRBD2 on 5 matching bases. V lost 5 bases and J 4 bases, leaving 14 bases between the germline ends. Germline loops: CDR1 LNHDA, CDR2 SQIVND (reference sequence). This CDR3 has 15 residues. As DNA, the CDR3 is TGTGCCAGTAGTGGCGTGGGAGTCCCCACCGGGGAGCTGTTTTTT. Translated: CASSGVGVPTGELFF.

As for this clone: This CDR3 is also generated by other DNA sequences in the sample. The genes are TRBV7-2 and TRBJ1-5; D is perhaps TRBD1 (5 bases). The ends were cut back, 5 bases at V and 2 bases at J, with 10 bases in the middle. In germline, CDR1 is SGHTA, CDR2 FQGNSA. The length of the CDR3 is 14 residues. The CDR3 DNA reads as TGTGCCAGCAGCCCGGGGGGTGGCAATCAGCCCCAGCATTTT. Its protein product is CASSPGGGNQPQHF.